The 9 T cell receptor beta chains presented below share a single source sample, sequenced in a study of CXCR3-negative and CXCR3-positive naive CD8 T cells. With UMI labels, 5' RACE was used to prepare the TRB cDNA libraries. Reprocessing the 5' RACE reads, TCRdb reports a single entry for every CDR3 protein and omits DNA. Recorded for this sample: 65,000 to 95,000 distinct CDR3 sequences. Sequencing was done on a sample of naive CXCR3- CD8+ T cells from blood. Indicated subset: CD45RO-CCR7+CD27+CD95- naive CD8+ T cells lacking CXCR3 (TNR3-). These receptors were collected from a human donor in good health. Some clones in this sample may be carry-over from other donors' samples.

The chain uses TRBV12-3 or TRBV12-4 and TRBJ2-3. This CDR3 spans 13 amino acids. This CDR3 reads CASSFAQTDTQYF.

The rearrangement uses TRBV28 and TRBJ2-1; the D gene TCRdb calls, TRBD1, cannot be checked with no DNA. The CDR3 runs to 23 residues. Looked up from germline, CDR1 is MDHEN and CDR2 is SYDVKM. CDR3 sequence reads: CASSLPPAWGGGTRSGRNNEQFF.

The V and J genes are TRBV28 and TRBJ1-3. The germline V gene encodes CDR1 MDHEN and CDR2 SYDVKM. The CDR3 extends over 14 amino acids. CDR3 protein: CASSLRVYGNTIYF.

J is TRBJ2-1 and V is TRBV7-9; the D call from TCRdb, TRBD1, cannot be confirmed without DNA. CDR1 is SEHNR, CDR2 FQNEAQ, per germline (reference sequence). The CDR3 consists of 14 residues. The CDR3 sequence is CASSLDGNYGEQFF.

This chain links TRBV29-1 with TRBJ2-7; without DNA, the TCRdb call of TRBD1 cannot be checked. CDR3 length: 15 amino acids. Germline V gene sequence: CDR1 SQVTM, CDR2 ANQGSEA. The CDR3 loop reads CSVAHSRDRKNEQYF.

The J gene is TRBJ1-5, the V gene TRBV20-1. Germline loops: CDR1 DFQATT, CDR2 SNEGSKA (reference sequence). CDR3 size: 15 residues. The CDR3 loop is CSARVREVGNQPQHF.

V is TRBV20-1 and J is TRBJ2-3; TCRdb's D call, TRBD1, is unchecked because there is no DNA. The germline CDR1 and CDR2 sequences are DFQATT and SNEGSKA (reference sequence). This CDR3 comprises 15 residues. The CDR3 protein is CSARVSGANTDTQYF.

The chain joins TRBV2 to TRBJ2-7; checking the TCRdb D call of TRBD1 is not possible without DNA. The length of the CDR3 is 14 residues. Germline CDR1 is SNHLY and CDR2 is FYNNEI. CDR3: CASSEPKGAYEQYF.

The chain employs TRBV21-1 and TRBJ2-1. TRBV21-1 is described as a pseudogene. The CDR3 length is 18 residues. This CDR3 reads CASSNLGSEGITYNEQFF.